This T cell receptor (beta chain) was sequenced in a study of CD8+ T cells in alopecia areata. Whole-study results and caveats: The treated group had a single nonresponder, limiting CD8+ expansion-response conclusions. Scalp samples also contribute reads from the resident alphabeta T cells found in normal skin.

Treatment denoted: oral pan-JAK inhibitor, 5-10 mg twice daily. Punch biopsies of lesional scalp, plus peripheral blood, were taken from alopecia areata patients. Extracted RNA was reverse transcribed into cDNA, the sequencing template. Clones were sequenced by immunoSEQ multiplex PCR, and TCRdb holds only the in-frame ones, with some missing. The profile shows around 100,000 clones, roughly 40% of them singletons. V lost 3 bases, J lost 6 bases, and 13 bases stayed unmatched. CDR3 length: 18 amino acids. CDR1 is MNHEY, CDR2 SMNVEV, per germline (reference sequence). To note about this clone: No antigen is known for it.

The rearrangement joins TRBV27 to TRBJ1-5; 11 nucleotides align to TRBD1. The receptor was derived from a human donor with alopecia areata. Sequencing used CD8+ T cells sorted from blood, obtained at week 24, from a patient treated with tofacitinib. The CDR3 protein is CASSFLLSGQGEIQPQHF. The CDR3 nucleotides are TGTGCCAGCAGTTTTCTGCTTTCGGGACAGGGGGAGATTCAGCCCCAGCATTTT.